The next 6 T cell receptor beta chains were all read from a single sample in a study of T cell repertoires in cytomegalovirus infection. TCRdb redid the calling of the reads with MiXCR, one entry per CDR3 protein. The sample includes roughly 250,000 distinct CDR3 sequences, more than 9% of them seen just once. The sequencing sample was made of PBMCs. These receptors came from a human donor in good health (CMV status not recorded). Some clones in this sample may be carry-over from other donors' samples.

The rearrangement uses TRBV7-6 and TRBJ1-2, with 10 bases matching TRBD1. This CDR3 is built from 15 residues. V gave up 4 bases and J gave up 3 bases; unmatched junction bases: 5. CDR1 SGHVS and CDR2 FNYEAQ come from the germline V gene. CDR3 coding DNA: TGTGCCAGCAGCTCAAGACAGGGGGCGGACTATGGCTACACCTTC. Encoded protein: CASSSRQGADYGYTF.

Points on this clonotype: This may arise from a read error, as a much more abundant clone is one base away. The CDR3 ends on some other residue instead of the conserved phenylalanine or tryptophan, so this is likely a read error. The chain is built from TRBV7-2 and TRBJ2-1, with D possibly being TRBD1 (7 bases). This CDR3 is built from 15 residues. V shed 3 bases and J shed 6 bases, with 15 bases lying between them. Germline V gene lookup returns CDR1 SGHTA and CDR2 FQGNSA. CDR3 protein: CASSLEGQNLNEQFL. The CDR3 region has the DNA TGTGCCAGCAGCTTGGAGGGACAGAATCTCAATGAGCAGTTCTTG.

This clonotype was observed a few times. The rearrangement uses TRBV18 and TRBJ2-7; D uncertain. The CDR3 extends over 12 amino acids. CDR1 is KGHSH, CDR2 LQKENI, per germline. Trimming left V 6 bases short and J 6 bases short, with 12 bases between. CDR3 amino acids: CASSDARGEQYF. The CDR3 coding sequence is TGTGCCAGCTCCGACGCACGCGGCGAGCAGTACTTC.

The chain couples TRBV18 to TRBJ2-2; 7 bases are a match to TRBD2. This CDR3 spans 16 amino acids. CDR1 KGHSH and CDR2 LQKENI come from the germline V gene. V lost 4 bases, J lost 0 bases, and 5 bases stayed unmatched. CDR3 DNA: TGTGCCAGCTCACTTCGGGACTACCCGAACACCGGGGAGCTGTTTTTT. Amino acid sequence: CASSLRDYPNTGELFF. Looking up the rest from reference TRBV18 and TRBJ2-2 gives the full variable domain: NAGVMQNPRHLVRRRGQEARLRCSPMKGHSHVYWYRQLPEEGLKFMVYLQKENIIDESGMPKERFSAEFPKEGPSILRIQQVVRGDSAAYFCASSLRDYPNTGELFFGEGSRLTVL.

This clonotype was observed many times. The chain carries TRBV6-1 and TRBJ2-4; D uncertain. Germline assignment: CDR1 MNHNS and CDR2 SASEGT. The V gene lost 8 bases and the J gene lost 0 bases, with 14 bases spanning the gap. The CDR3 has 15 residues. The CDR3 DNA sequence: TGTGCCAGCCTAGGGAATCATCTAGCCAAAAACATTCAGTACTTC. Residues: CASLGNHLAKNIQYF.

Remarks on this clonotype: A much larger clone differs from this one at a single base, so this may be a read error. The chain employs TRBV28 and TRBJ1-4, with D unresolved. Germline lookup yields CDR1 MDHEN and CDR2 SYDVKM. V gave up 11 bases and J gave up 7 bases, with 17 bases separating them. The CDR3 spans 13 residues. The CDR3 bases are TGTGCCTGCCTCGACAACCGGAGTGAAAAACTGTTTTTT. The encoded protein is CACLDNRSEKLFF.